The sequence of this TCR beta chain was determined in a study of a mutant IDH1 vaccine in newly diagnosed glioma. Study overall: Investigators started vaccination 4-6 weeks after radiotherapy alone, or with temozolomide cycles. An approximately 62% male, 37.5% female split and a mean age of about 44 years characterized treated patients.

Trimming stripped 0 bases from V and 6 bases from J, with 6 bases between. Germline-derived CDR1 and CDR2 are ENHRY and SYGVKD. This CDR3 has 12 residues. Profiling relied on immunoSEQ multiplex PCR, and the TCRdb table lists in-frame clones only, not all of them. This table holds tens of thousands of clones, around 80% found once. About this clone itself: Its specificity is not known.

Time point denoted: week 11, during vaccination. Doses of 300 ug of mutant IDH1 20-mer peptide were given with topical imiquimod. The chain joins TRBV10-3 to TRBJ2-7, with no clear D. This receptor was taken from a man in his forties or fifties with glioma. The material sequenced was PBMCs, taken from a glioma patient whose treatment included an IDH1 peptide vaccine. The CDR3 region has the DNA TGTGCCATCAGTGAGTCGAGAGGCGAGCAGTACTTC. It yields the protein CAISESRGEQYF.